This TCR beta chain is from a study of cytomegalovirus exposure and HLA in healthy donors. Study-wide results and caveats: An analysis done earlier found most TCR beta V segments productive about 87% or about 30% of the time. In a later analysis, several top co-occurrence clusters appeared linked to parvovirus B19, influenza, CMV and Epstein-Barr virus.

Use of 60 Vbeta and 13 Jbeta primers characterized the PCR. The table came from immunoSEQ multiplex PCR; TCRdb's copy has only in-frame clones and leaves some out. The table has around 190,000 clones, roughly 90% seen once. Of note for this clone: Its matching antigen is unknown.

Germline CDR1 and CDR2: LNHDA and SQIVND (reference sequence). The CDR3 is made up of 18 amino acids. V was pared by 4 bases and J by 0 bases, with 10 bases of the junction left unmatched. The rearrangement joins TRBV19 to TRBJ2-1; 9 positions agree with TRBD2. The TCR sequence derives from a boy younger than 10 in good health and CMV-seronegative. The source material was PBMCs. CDR3 residues: CASSNFPSGMSSYNEQFF. CDR3 DNA: TGTGCCAGTAGTAACTTCCCTAGCGGGATGAGCTCCTACAATGAGCAGTTCTTC. Based on the CDR3 plus reference TRBV19 and TRBJ2-1, the full variable domain is DGGITQSPKYLFRKEGQNVTLSCEQNLNHDAMYWYRQDPGQGLRLIYYSQIVNDFQKGDIAEGYSVSREKKESFPLTVTSAQKNPTAFYLCASSNFPSGMSSYNEQFFGPGTRLTVL.